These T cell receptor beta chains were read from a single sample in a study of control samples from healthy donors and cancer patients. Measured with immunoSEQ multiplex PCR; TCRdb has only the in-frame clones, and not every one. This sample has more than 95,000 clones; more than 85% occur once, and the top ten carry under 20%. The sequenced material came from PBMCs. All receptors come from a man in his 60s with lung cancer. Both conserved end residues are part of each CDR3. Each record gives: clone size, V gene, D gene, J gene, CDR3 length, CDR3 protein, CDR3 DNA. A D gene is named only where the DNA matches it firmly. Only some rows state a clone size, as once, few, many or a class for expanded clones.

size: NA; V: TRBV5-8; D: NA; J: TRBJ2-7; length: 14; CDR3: CASSRDLSSYEQYF; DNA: TGTGCCAGCAGCCGCGACTTGAGCTCCTACGAGCAGTACTTC
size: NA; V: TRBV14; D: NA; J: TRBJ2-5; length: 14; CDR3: CASSQDHRMGTGYF; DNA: TGTGCCAGCAGCCAAGATCACAGAATGGGCACAGGGTACTTC
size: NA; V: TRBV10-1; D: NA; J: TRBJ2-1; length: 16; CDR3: CASSELRFPLTDEQFF; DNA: TGCGCCAGCAGTGAGTTGCGGTTTCCGCTAACCGATGAGCAGTTCTTC
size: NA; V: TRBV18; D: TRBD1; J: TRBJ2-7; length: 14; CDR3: CASSPKQGAGEQYF; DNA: TGTGCCAGCTCACCCAAACAGGGGGCAGGCGAGCAGTACTTC
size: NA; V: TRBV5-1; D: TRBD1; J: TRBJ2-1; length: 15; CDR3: CASRSGTGDYNEQFF; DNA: TGCGCCAGCAGATCCGGGACAGGGGACTACAATGAGCAGTTCTTC
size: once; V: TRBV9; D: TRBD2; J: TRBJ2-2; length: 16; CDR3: CASSVVSGGNTGELFF; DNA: TGTGCCAGCAGCGTAGTTAGCGGGGGAAACACCGGGGAGCTGTTTTTT
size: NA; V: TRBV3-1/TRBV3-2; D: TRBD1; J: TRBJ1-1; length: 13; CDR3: CASSQARGTEAFF; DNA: TGTGCCAGCAGCCAAGCCAGGGGGACTGAAGCTTTCTTT
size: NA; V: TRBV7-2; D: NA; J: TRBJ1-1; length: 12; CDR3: CASSLSGAGAFF; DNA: TGTGCCAGCAGCTTATCAGGGGCTGGAGCTTTCTTT
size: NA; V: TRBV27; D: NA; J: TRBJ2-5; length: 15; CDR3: CASSLSAEYQETQYF; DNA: TGTGCCAGCAGTTTATCGGCAGAGTACCAAGAGACCCAGTACTTC
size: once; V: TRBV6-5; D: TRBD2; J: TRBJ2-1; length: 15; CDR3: CASSYDSGGYNEQFF; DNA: TGTGCCAGCAGTTACGACTCGGGGGGGTACAATGAGCAGTTCTTC
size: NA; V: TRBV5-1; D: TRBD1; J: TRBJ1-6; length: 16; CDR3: CASSLGAGQGNSPLHF; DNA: TGCGCCAGCAGCTTGGGTGCGGGACAGGGGAATTCACCCCTCCACTTT
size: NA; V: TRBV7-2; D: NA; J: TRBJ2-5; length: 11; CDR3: CASSFQETQYF; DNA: TGTGCCAGCAGCTTCCAAGAGACCCAGTACTTC
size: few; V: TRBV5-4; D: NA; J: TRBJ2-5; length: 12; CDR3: CASSLARETQYF; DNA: TGTGCCAGCAGCTTGGCCCGGGAGACCCAGTACTTC
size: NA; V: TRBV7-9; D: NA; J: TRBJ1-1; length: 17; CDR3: CASSLVSGPLLNTEAFF; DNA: TGTGCCAGCAGCTTAGTTTCAGGGCCCCTTCTGAACACTGAAGCTTTCTTT
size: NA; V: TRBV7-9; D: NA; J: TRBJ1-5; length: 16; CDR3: CASSLGGGGGDQPQHF; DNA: TGTGCCAGCAGCTTAGGAGGCGGCGGGGGGGATCAGCCCCAGCATTTT
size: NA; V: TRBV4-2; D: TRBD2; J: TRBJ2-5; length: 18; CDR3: CASSQERRRGGQQETQYF; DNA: TGTGCCAGCAGCCAAGAACGGCGGCGCGGGGGGCAACAAGAGACCCAGTACTTC
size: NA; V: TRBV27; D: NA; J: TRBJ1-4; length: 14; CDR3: CASSLEGGTQKLFF; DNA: TGTGCCAGCAGTTTGGAGGGGGGCACTCAGAAACTGTTTTTT
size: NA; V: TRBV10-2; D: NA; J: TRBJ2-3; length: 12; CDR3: CASSEAADTQYF; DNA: TGCGCCAGCAGTGAGGCGGCAGATACGCAGTATTTT
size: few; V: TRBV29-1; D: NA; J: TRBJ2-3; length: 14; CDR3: CSVLRSFNTDTQYF; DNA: TGCAGCGTCCTACGATCATTTAACACAGATACGCAGTATTTT
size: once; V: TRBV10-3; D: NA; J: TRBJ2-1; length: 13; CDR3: CAIKGSAKGEQFF; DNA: TGTGCCATCAAAGGTTCAGCGAAGGGTGAGCAGTTCTTC
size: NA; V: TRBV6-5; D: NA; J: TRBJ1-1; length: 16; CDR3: CASSSTMGSMNTEAFF; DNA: TGTGCCAGCAGTTCCACCATGGGGAGCATGAACACTGAAGCTTTCTTT
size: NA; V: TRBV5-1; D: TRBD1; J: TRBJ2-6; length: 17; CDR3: CASSGGQGEIRANVLTF; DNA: TGCGCCAGCAGCGGCGGACAGGGAGAGATAAGGGCCAACGTCCTGACTTTC
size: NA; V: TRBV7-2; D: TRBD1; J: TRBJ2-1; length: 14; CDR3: CASSGQGLYNEQFF; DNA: TGTGCCAGCAGTGGACAGGGCTTATACAATGAGCAGTTCTTC
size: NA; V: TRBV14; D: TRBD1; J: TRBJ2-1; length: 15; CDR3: CASSQADRGYNEQFF; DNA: TGTGCCAGCAGCCAAGCGGACAGGGGATACAATGAGCAGTTCTTC
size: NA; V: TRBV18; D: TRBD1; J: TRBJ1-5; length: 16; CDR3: CASSPGSGGLEQPQHF; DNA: TGTGCCAGCTCACCGGGGTCAGGGGGCCTCGAGCAGCCCCAGCATTTT
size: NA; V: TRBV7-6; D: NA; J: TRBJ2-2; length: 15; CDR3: CASSLRPGDTGELFF; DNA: TGTGCCAGCAGCCTTAGACCAGGGGACACCGGGGAGCTGTTTTTT
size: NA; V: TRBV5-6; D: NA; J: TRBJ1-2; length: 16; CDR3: CASSLLNSLGSYGYTF; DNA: TGTGCCAGCAGCTTATTAAACAGCTTGGGTTCCTATGGCTACACCTTC
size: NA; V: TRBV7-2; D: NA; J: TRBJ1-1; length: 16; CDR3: CASSLPGLLINTEAFF; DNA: TGTGCCAGCAGCTTGCCGGGCCTACTTATAAACACTGAAGCTTTCTTT
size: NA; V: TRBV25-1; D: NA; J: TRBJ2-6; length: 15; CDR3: CASSDSGSGANVLTF; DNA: TGTGCCAGCAGTGATTCTGGTTCTGGGGCCAACGTCCTGACTTTC
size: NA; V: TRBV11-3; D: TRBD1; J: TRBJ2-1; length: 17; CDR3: CASSPRDRDREGNEQFF; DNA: TGTGCCAGCAGCCCTCGGGATAGGGACAGGGAGGGCAATGAGCAGTTCTTC
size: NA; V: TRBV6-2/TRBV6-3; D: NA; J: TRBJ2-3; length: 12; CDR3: CASSRSTDTQYF; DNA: TGTGCCAGCAGTCGTAGCACAGATACGCAGTATTTT
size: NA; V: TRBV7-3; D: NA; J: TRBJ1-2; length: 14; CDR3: CASSLGGSSYGYTF; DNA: TGTGCCAGCAGCTTAGGGGGCTCGAGCTATGGCTACACCTTC
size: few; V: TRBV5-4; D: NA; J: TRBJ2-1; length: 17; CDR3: CASSLPSGPSSYNEQFF; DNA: TGTGCCAGCAGCTTGCCTTCAGGCCCCTCATCCTACAATGAGCAGTTCTTC
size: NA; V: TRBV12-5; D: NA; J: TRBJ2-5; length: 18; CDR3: CASGLVPDGQLYQETQYF; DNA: TGTGCTAGTGGTTTGGTCCCAGACGGACAGCTATACCAAGAGACCCAGTACTTC
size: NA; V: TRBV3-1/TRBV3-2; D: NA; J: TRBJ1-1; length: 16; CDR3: CASSLTWDIMNTEAFF; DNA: TGTGCCAGCAGCCTTACCTGGGATATAATGAACACTGAAGCTTTCTTT
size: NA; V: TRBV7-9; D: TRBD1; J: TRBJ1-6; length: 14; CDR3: CASSYRTGISPLHF; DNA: TGTGCCAGCAGCTACCGGACAGGGATCTCACCCCTCCACTTT
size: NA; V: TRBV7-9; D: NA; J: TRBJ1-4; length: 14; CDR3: CASSFGATNEKLFF; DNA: TGTGCCAGCAGCTTTGGCGCAACTAATGAAAAACTGTTTTTT
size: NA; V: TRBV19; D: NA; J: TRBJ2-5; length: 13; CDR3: CASSSGGEETQYF; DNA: TGTGCCAGTAGTTCCGGGGGCGAAGAGACCCAGTACTTC
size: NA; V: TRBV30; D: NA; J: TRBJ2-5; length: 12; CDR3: CAWSGGGETQYF; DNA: TGTGCCTGGAGTGGTGGGGGGGAGACCCAGTACTTC
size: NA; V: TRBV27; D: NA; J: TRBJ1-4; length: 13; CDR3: CASSLRGDGKLFF; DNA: TGTGCCAGCAGTTTACGGGGAGACGGGAAACTGTTTTTT
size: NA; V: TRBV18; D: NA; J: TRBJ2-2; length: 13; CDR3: CASSPQNPGELFF; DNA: TGTGCCAGCTCACCACAGAACCCTGGGGAGCTGTTTTTT
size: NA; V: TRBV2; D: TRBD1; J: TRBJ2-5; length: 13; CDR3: CASSQGARETQYF; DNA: TGTGCCAGCTCCCAGGGGGCGCGGGAGACCCAGTACTTC
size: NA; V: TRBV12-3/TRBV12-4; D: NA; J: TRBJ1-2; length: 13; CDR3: CASSLGQNYGYTF; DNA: TGTGCCAGCAGTTTAGGTCAGAACTATGGCTACACCTTC
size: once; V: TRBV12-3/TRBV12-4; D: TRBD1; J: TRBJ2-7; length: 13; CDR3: CASSPGQGYEQYF; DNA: TGTGCCAGCAGTCCGGGACAGGGCTACGAGCAGTACTTC
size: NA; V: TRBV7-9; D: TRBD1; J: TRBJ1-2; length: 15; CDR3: CASSSRTGYFDGYTF; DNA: TGTGCCAGCAGCTCGCGGACAGGGTATTTCGATGGCTACACCTTC
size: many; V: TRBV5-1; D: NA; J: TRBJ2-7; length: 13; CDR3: CASSLGRSYEQYF; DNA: TGCGCCAGCAGCTTGGGACGGAGTTACGAGCAGTACTTC